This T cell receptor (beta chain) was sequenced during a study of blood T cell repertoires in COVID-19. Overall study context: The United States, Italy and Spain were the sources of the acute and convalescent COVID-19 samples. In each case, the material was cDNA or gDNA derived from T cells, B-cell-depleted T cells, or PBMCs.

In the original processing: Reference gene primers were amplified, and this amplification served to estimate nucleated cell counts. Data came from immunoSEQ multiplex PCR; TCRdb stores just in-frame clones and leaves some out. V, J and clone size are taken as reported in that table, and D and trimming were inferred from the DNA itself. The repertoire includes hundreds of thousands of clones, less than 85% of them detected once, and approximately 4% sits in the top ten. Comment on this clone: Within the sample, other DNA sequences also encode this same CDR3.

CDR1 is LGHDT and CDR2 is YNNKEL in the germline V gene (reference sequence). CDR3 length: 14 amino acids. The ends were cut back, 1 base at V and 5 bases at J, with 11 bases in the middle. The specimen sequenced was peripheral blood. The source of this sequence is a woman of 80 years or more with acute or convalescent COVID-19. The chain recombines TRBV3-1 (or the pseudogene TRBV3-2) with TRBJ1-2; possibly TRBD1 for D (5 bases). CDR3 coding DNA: TGTGCCAGCAGCCAAGTTGACAGTAATTATGGCTACACCTTC. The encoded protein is CASSQVDSNYGYTF.